Included here is one TCR beta chain sequence, with context. PCR was performed a second time for roughly 6 to 12 cycles using a sample-barcoded 5' primer and a J-beta primer mix. TCRdb redid the calling of the 5' RACE reads with MiXCR, one entry per CDR3 protein. The sample has about 770,000 distinct CDR3 sequences, more than 40% seen once. Germline V lookup: CDR1 MGHRA, CDR2 YSYEKL. This CDR3 contains 17 residues. V lost 0 bases, J lost 4 bases, and 18 bases lay in between. The sample belongs to a study of blood T cells in healthy people across ages. Overall study: Template switching caught about one barcoded beta molecule for each two T cells.

The clonotype was recovered from a man between 60 and 75 years old in good health. Sequencing was performed on blood. The chain uses TRBV4-1 and TRBJ1-2; D possibly corresponds to TRBD1 (5 bases). The CDR3 region is CASSQDSLLTVTYGYTF. In DNA form, the CDR3 reads TGCGCCAGCAGCCAAGACTCCCTCTTGACAGTTACCTATGGCTACACCTTC.